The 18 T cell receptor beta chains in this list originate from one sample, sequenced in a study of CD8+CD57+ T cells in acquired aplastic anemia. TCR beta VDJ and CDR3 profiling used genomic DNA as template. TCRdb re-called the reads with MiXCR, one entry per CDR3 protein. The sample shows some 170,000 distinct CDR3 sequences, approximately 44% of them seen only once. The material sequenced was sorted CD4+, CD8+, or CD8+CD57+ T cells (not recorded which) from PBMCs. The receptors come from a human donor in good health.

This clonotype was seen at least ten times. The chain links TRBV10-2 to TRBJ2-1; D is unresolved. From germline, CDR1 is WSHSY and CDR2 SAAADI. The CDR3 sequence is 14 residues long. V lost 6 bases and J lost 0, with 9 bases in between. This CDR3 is CASSLQSSYNEQFF. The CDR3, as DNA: TGCGCCAGCAGCCTCCAGAGCTCCTACAATGAGCAGTTCTTC.

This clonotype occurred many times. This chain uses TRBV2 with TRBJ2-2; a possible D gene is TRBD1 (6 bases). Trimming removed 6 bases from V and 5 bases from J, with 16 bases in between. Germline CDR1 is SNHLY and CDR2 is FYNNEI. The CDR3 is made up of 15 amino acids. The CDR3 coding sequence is TGTGCCAGCAGACTTCATGTCACAGGGACCGGGGAGCTGTTTTTT. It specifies CASRLHVTGTGELFF.

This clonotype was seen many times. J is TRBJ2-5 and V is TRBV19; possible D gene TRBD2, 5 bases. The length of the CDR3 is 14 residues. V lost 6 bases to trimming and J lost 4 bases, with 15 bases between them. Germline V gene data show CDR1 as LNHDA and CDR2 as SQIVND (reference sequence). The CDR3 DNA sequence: TGTGCCAGTAGACCCGGCGGGTCAGGAGAGACCCAGTACTTC. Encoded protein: CASRPGGSGETQYF.

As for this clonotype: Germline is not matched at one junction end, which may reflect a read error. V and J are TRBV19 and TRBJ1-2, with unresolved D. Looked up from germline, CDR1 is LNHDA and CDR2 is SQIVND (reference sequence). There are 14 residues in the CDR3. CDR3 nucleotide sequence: TGCGCCAGTAGTCCCCCTGGCAGTGTCTATGGCTACACCTTC. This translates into CASSPPGSVYGYTF.

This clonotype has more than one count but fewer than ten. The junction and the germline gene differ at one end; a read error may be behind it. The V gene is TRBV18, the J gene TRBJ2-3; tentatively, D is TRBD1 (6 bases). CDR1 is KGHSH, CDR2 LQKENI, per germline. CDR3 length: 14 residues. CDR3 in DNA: TGTGCCAGCTCACCAGGGTCAGGGGCCGATACGCGGTATTTT. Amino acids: CASSPGSGADTRYF.

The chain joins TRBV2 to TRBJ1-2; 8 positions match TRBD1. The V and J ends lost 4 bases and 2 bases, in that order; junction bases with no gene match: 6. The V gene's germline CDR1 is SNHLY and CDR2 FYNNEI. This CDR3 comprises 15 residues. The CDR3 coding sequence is TGTGCCAGCAGTGCACACAGGGGGTCGAACTATGGCTACACCTTC. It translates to CASSAHRGSNYGYTF.

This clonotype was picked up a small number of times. The CDR3 region has the DNA TGTGCCAGCTCACCACAGGGGTCGATATCCTACGAGCAGTACTTC. It codes for CASSPQGSISYEQYF. The rearrangement joins TRBV18 to TRBJ2-7; perhaps TRBD1 as D (5 bases). The CDR3 contains 15 residues. Between the trimmed V and J ends, which lost 1 base and 1 base, there was a span of 11 bases. The germline V gene encodes CDR1 KGHSH and CDR2 LQKENI. Together with reference TRBV18 and TRBJ2-7, the CDR3 gives the full variable domain: NAGVMQNPRHLVRRRGQEARLRCSPMKGHSHVYWYRQLPEEGLKFMVYLQKENIIDESGMPKERFSAEFPKEGPSILRIQQVVRGDSAAYFCASSPQGSISYEQYFGPGTRLTVT.

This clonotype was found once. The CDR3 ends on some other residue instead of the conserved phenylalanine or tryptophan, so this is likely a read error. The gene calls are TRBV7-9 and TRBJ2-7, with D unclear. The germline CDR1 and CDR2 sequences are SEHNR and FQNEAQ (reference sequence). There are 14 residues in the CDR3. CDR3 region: CASSYGRSSYGQYL. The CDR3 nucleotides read TGTGCCAGCAGCTACGGACGGAGCTCCTACGGGCAGTACCTC.

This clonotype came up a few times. The CDR3 loop is CAISVGQGRTSGANVLTF. The CDR3 bases are TGTGCCATCAGTGTAGGTCAGGGCAGGACTTCTGGGGCCAACGTCCTGACTTTC. The chain employs TRBV10-3 and TRBJ2-6; perhaps D is TRBD1 or TRBD2 (5 bases each). This CDR3 has 18 amino acids. CDR1 and CDR2 (germline): ENHRY, SYGVKD. Deletions cut 4 bases from V and 1 base from J, with 17 bases between.

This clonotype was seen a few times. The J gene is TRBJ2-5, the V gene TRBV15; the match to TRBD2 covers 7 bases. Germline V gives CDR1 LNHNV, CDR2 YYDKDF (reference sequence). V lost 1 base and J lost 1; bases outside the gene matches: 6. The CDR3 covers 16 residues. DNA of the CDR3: TGTGCCACCAGCAGAGGGAAGAGGGAGGGCCAAGAGACCCAGTACTTC. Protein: CATSRGKREGQETQYF. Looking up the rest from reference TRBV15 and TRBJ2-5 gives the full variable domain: DAMVIQNPRYQVTQFGKPVTLSCSQTLNHNVMYWYQQKSSQAPKLLFHYYDKDFNNEADTPDNFQSRRPNTSFCFLDIRSPGLGDTAMYLCATSRGKREGQETQYFGPGTRLLVL.

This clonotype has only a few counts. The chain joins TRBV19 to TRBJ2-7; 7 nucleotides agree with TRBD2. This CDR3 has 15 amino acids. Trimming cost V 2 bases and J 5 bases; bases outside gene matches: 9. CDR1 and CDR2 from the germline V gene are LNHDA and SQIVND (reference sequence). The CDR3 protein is CASSIPRASGDEQYF. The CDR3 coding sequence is TGTGCCAGTAGTATACCGCGGGCTAGCGGAGACGAGCAGTACTTC.

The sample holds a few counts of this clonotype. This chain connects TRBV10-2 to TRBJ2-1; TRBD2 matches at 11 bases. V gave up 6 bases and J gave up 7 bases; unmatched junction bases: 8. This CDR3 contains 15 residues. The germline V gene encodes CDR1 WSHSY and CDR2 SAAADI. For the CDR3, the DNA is TGCGCCAGCAGGCCGGATGCTAGCGGGAGGAATGAGCAGTTCTTC. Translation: CASRPDASGRNEQFF.

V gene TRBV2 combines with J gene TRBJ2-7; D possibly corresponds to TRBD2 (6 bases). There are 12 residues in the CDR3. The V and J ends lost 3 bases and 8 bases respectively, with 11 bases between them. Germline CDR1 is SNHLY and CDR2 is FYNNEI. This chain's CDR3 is CASSDTGDQQYF. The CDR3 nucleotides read TGTGCCAGCAGTGACACGGGAGACCAGCAGTACTTC. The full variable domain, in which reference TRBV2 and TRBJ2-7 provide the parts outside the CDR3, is EPEVTQTPSHQVTQMGQEVILRCVPISNHLYFYWYRQILGQKVEFLVSFYNNEISEKSEIFDDQFSVERPDGSNFTLKIRSTKLEDSAMYFCASSDTGDQQYFGPGTRLTVT.

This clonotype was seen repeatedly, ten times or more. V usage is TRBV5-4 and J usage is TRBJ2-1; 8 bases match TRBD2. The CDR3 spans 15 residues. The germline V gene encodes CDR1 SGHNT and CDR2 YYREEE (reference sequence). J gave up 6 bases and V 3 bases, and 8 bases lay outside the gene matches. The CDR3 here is CASSSGGTSGNEQFF. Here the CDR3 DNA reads TGTGCCAGCAGCTCTGGGGGGACTAGTGGCAATGAGCAGTTCTTC. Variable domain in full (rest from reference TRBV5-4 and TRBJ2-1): ETGVTQSPTHLIKTRGQQVTLRCSSQSGHNTVSWYQQALGQGPQFIFQYYREEENGRGNFPPRFSGLQFPNYSSELNVNALELDDSALYLCASSSGGTSGNEQFFGPGTRLTVL.

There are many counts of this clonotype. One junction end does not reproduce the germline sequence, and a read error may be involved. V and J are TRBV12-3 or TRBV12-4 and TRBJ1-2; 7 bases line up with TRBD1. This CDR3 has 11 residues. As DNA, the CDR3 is TGTGCCAGCCTTCAAAACCGGGACAGAGAATTC. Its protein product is CASLQNRDREF.

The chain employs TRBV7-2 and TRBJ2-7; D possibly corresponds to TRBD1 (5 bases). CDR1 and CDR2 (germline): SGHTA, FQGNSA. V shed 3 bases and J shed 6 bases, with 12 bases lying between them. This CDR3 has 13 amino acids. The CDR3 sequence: CASSFDRLGEQYF. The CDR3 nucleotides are TGTGCCAGCAGCTTCGACAGACTTGGCGAGCAGTACTTC.

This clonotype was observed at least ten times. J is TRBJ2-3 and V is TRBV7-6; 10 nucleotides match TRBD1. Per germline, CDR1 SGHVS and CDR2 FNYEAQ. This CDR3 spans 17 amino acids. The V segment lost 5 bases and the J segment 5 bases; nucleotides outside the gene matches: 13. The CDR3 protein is CASSLSGTGAFVDTQYF. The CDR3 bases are TGTGCCAGCAGCCTTTCCGGGACAGGGGCTTTTGTAGATACGCAGTATTTT.

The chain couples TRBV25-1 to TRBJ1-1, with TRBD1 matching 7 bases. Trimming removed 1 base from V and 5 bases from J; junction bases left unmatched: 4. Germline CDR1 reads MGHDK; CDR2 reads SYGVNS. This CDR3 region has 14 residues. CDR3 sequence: CASSESAGGTEAFF. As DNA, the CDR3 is TGTGCCAGCAGTGAATCGGCAGGGGGAACTGAAGCTTTCTTT.